This T cell receptor (beta chain) is from a study of cytomegalovirus exposure and HLA in healthy donors. Looked up from germline, CDR1 is SGHAT and CDR2 is FQDESV (reference sequence). V lost 5 bases, J lost 2 bases, and 8 bases stayed unmatched. The CDR3 has 17 amino acids. The PCR had 60 Vbeta and 13 Jbeta primers. Libraries were prepared by immunoSEQ multiplex PCR; TCRdb keeps only in-frame clonotypes and omits some of them. This repertoire includes about 32,000 clones. Sequencing was performed on PBMCs. V is TRBV11-1 and J is TRBJ2-3; 12 bases are a match to TRBD2. The source of this sequence is a female donor in good health and CMV-seronegative. CDR3 amino acids: CASSRGLAGTFTDTQYF. DNA for the CDR3: TGTGCCAGCAGCCGCGGACTAGCGGGGACCTTCACAGATACGCAGTATTTT.